This T cell receptor beta chain was found in a study of T cell responses to AZD1222 COVID-19 vaccine listed by TCRdb under 2021. Study-wide context: AZD1222 recipients with second doses at about 4 weeks or about 12 weeks were pooled, because spike-specific TCR depth and breadth did not differ between schedules. A total of 233 trial participants underwent TCR sequencing, of whom 207 received two doses of AZD1222 and about 25 received two doses of the MenACWY control vaccine. Enrollment into the trials was organized by age into subgroups of 18-55, 56-69 and 70-plus years, and those subgroups contained 148, 28 and 57 TCR-sequenced participants, respectively. Broader findings and caveats from the paper: Most participants were white British and females outnumbered males, and the authors suggested that clonal diversity may have been underestimated. After two AZD1222 doses, spike-specific TCR breadth and depth were significantly higher than at day 0 and than in MenACWY recipients. The whole spike protein was spanned by vaccine-associated CD4 TCRs, and dominant responses were seen in regions 160-218 and 743-854. Because no samples from the day 14 peak response were available, repertoires could be characterized only after the peak T cell response. Only a handful of AZD1222 recipients were SARS-CoV-2 seropositive at baseline, limiting conclusions about previously exposed vaccinees. Reportedly, almost half of the unique spike-specific TCRs recognized epitopes lying outside the regions that are mutated in the B.1.351 and B.1.1.7 variants. In the small 56-69-year group, the increase in depth fell short of significance, most likely because of low power.

The CDR3 regions of human TCRbeta chains were analyzed by immunosequencing. For the original study's pipeline: Repertoire TCRs were checked for matches against a reference library of SARS-CoV-2-specific TCRs that had been generated using the MIRA antigen-specificity platform. Breadth was defined as the fraction of unique TCRs that were SARS-CoV-2-associated, and depth was defined as the fraction of total T cells that were SARS-CoV-2-associated. Using the MIRA data, every spike-specific TCR was mapped to the spike region that the TCR reacted to and assigned to either a CD4 or a CD8 class. Log10-transformed breadth and depth values were compared by one-way ANOVA with Sidak's multiple comparisons tests. Drawn from immuneACCESS, this table holds only the in-frame rearrangements with V and J called that TCRdb kept. Clones are partly lost; checked studies trace under half to an unresolved V gene and leave the rest unexplained. From that table come the V and J calls and clone size; the DNA was used to work out D and trimming. Within this sample are about 180,000 clones, with roughly 89% of them counted one time only. The ten largest clones represent around 1.6% of the sample.

Details on this clone: This receptor's antigen is unknown. No clone much larger than this one lies a single base away; base qualities are absent.

CDR1 SNHLY and CDR2 FYNNEI are derived from the germline V gene. Trimming costs V 7 bases and J 0 bases, and their ends lie 15 bases apart. CDR3 length: 15 amino acids, cysteine to phenylalanine. The entry retains the CDR3 DNA only, 45 bases that are in frame from base 1. The time point label, as the study defines it: baseline before first vaccination. Vaccinee samples came from UK trials COV001 and COV002, including a single-blind randomized controlled phase 2/3 trial of AZD1222 (ChAdOx1 nCoV-19) in healthy adults. For TCRbeta chain sequencing, PBMC samples from trial participants were taken at day 0 and at day 28 after the second dose.

The starting material was peripheral blood, obtained on day 0 of AZD1222 vaccination. The chain is assembled from TRBV2 and TRBJ1-1; there is no confident call for the D gene. The receptor's source is an adult in good health. The base sequence is TGTGCCAGCACCCTGGGTACTTTTATGAACACTGAAGCTTTCTTT. Its coded protein is CASTLGTFMNTEAFF.